Below, one TCR beta chain is given with its context. What it binds is unknown. The data are from a study of shared clonotypes between healthy human individuals. Across the study: A couple of women and a few men aged 18 to 49 served as donors. Points from the study as a whole: There were few donors, and this limited the genetic and exposure-history diversity represented.

The V gene's germline CDR1 is GTSNPN and CDR2 SVGIG (reference sequence). Trimming pared 2 bases from V and 6 bases from J, leaving 8 bases between. This CDR3 is 11 amino acids long. Method: immunoSEQ multiplex PCR; TCRdb's copy keeps in-frame clones and lacks some. Seen here are 490,000 or so clones, about 80% observed once, and the top ten hold about 12%. All participating donors were Caucasian adults from Nashville, Tennessee. This chain joins TRBV30 and TRBJ2-7, with D possibly being TRBD2 (6 bases). The specimen was PBMCs. The sequence derives from a woman aged 40-49 years in good health. Some clones in this sample may be carry-over from other donors' samples. The CDR3 DNA is TGTGCCTGGAGTATCGGGGGCGAGCAGTACTTC. The encoded protein is CAWSIGGEQYF.